This is a list of T cell receptor beta chains from one sample in a study of early T cells in non-severe SARS-CoV-2 infection. One entry per CDR3 protein, called by TCRdb with MiXCR from the 5' RACE reads. The sample shows about 11,000 distinct CDR3 sequences, 4.8% of them seen only once. Material for sequencing was whole blood. These receptor sequences come from an adult who was a healthcare worker with PCR-confirmed SARS-CoV-2 infection or an uninfected control (not recorded which). Both conserved end residues are part of each CDR3. A D gene is named only where the DNA matches it firmly. Expanded clones are given a class, and other clones once, few, many or no size at all.

D gene: TRBD2; V gene: TRBV7-9; clone size: few; J gene: TRBJ2-5; CDR3 protein: CASSLVVAGSRGETQYF; CDR3 DNA: TGTGCCAGCAGCTTAGTCGTAGCGGGGAGCCGGGGAGAGACCCAGTACTTC
D gene: TRBD1; V gene: TRBV18; clone size: many; J gene: TRBJ1-1; CDR3 protein: CASSLTGTGGAVDTEAFF; CDR3 DNA: TGTGCCAGCTCACTTACCGGGACAGGGGGCGCGGTGGACACTGAAGCTTTCTTT
D gene: NA; V gene: TRBV7-2; clone size: NA; J gene: TRBJ2-1; CDR3 protein: CASTQGDKSYNEQFF; CDR3 DNA: TGTGCCAGCACCCAAGGGGACAAAAGTTACAATGAGCAGTTCTTC
D gene: NA; V gene: TRBV20-1; clone size: medium-sized; J gene: TRBJ1-1; CDR3 protein: CSARDGWSRTGTEAFF; CDR3 DNA: TGCAGTGCTAGAGATGGATGGTCCAGAACGGGCACTGAAGCTTTCTTT
D gene: TRBD1; V gene: TRBV7-9; clone size: many; J gene: TRBJ1-1; CDR3 protein: CASSSRDSEAFF; CDR3 DNA: TGTGCCAGCAGCAGCCGGGACAGCGAAGCTTTCTTT
D gene: NA; V gene: TRBV6-5; clone size: NA; J gene: TRBJ2-5; CDR3 protein: CASSRGPPHRVETQYF; CDR3 DNA: TGTGCCAGCAGCCGCGGGCCGCCCCACAGGGTGGAGACCCAGTACTTC
D gene: TRBD2; V gene: TRBV11-2; clone size: many; J gene: TRBJ2-3; CDR3 protein: CASSFQSSGDTDTQYF; CDR3 DNA: TGTGCCAGCAGCTTTCAATCTAGCGGGGACACAGATACGCAGTATTTT
D gene: TRBD1; V gene: TRBV19; clone size: many; J gene: TRBJ1-5; CDR3 protein: CASTRTGTNRRPQHF; CDR3 DNA: TGTGCCAGTACTAGGACAGGGACGAACAGGCGGCCCCAGCATTTT
D gene: NA; V gene: TRBV12-3/TRBV12-4; clone size: medium-sized; J gene: TRBJ1-1; CDR3 protein: CASSLGPNTEAFF; CDR3 DNA: TGTGCCAGCAGTCTAGGGCCGAACACTGAAGCTTTCTTT
D gene: NA; V gene: TRBV6-5; clone size: many; J gene: TRBJ2-7; CDR3 protein: CASSYSVGISGEQYF; CDR3 DNA: TGTGCCAGCAGTTACTCCGTGGGGATCAGCGGCGAGCAGTACTTC
D gene: NA; V gene: TRBV11-2; clone size: medium-sized; J gene: TRBJ1-2; CDR3 protein: CASSFFDSYYGYTF; CDR3 DNA: TGTGCCAGCAGCTTTTTCGACAGCTACTATGGCTACACCTTC
D gene: TRBD2; V gene: TRBV4-2; clone size: medium-sized; J gene: TRBJ2-7; CDR3 protein: CASSLRTSGDSYEQYF; CDR3 DNA: TGTGCCAGCAGCCTGAGGACTAGCGGGGACTCCTACGAGCAGTACTTC
D gene: NA; V gene: TRBV7-2; clone size: many; J gene: TRBJ1-1; CDR3 protein: CASSLEMTGIRGTEAFF; CDR3 DNA: TGTGCCAGCAGCTTAGAAATGACGGGTATAAGGGGCACTGAAGCTTTCTTT
D gene: TRBD1; V gene: TRBV20-1; clone size: medium-sized; J gene: TRBJ1-5; CDR3 protein: CSGRTGNQPQHF; CDR3 DNA: TGCAGTGGCAGGACAGGGAATCAGCCCCAGCATTTT
D gene: NA; V gene: TRBV12-3/TRBV12-4; clone size: many; J gene: TRBJ2-7; CDR3 protein: CASSLGAVGEQYF; CDR3 DNA: TGTGCCAGCAGTTTAGGAGCCGTCGGCGAGCAGTACTTC
D gene: TRBD1; V gene: TRBV7-2; clone size: many; J gene: TRBJ2-2; CDR3 protein: CASSLRTGADGELFF; CDR3 DNA: TGTGCCAGCAGCCTAAGGACAGGGGCGGACGGGGAGCTGTTTTTT
D gene: NA; V gene: TRBV10-2; clone size: medium-sized; J gene: TRBJ1-5; CDR3 protein: CASGDSNQPQHF; CDR3 DNA: TGCGCCAGCGGGGACAGCAATCAGCCCCAGCATTTT
D gene: TRBD1; V gene: TRBV7-6; clone size: medium-sized; J gene: TRBJ1-3; CDR3 protein: CASSSGTGAFSGNTIYF; CDR3 DNA: TGTGCCAGCAGCTCGGGGACAGGGGCCTTCTCTGGAAACACCATATATTTT
D gene: NA; V gene: TRBV4-3; clone size: many; J gene: TRBJ1-5; CDR3 protein: CASSQDRDQNQPQHF; CDR3 DNA: TGCGCCAGCAGCCAAGACCGGGACCAAAATCAGCCCCAGCATTTT
D gene: NA; V gene: TRBV20-1; clone size: medium-sized; J gene: TRBJ1-4; CDR3 protein: CSAREGVQVGEKLFF; CDR3 DNA: TGCAGTGCTAGAGAGGGGGTCCAAGTCGGCGAAAAACTGTTTTTT
D gene: NA; V gene: TRBV6-1; clone size: NA; J gene: TRBJ1-2; CDR3 protein: CASSEQGANYGYTF; CDR3 DNA: TGTGCCAGCAGTGAACAGGGAGCTAACTATGGCTACACCTTC
D gene: TRBD1; V gene: TRBV12-3/TRBV12-4; clone size: medium-sized; J gene: TRBJ1-1; CDR3 protein: CASSPKRDLIGRGQNTEAFF; CDR3 DNA: TGTGCCAGCAGCCCGAAAAGGGATCTAATCGGTAGGGGGCAAAACACTGAAGCTTTCTTT
D gene: NA; V gene: TRBV6-1; clone size: NA; J gene: TRBJ2-1; CDR3 protein: CASRERWGNEQFF; CDR3 DNA: TGTGCCAGCAGGGAAAGGTGGGGCAATGAGCAGTTCTTC
D gene: NA; V gene: TRBV5-5; clone size: medium-sized; J gene: TRBJ1-4; CDR3 protein: CASSFSGIGDEKLFF; CDR3 DNA: TGTGCCAGCAGCTTCTCAGGGATAGGCGATGAAAAACTGTTTTTT
D gene: NA; V gene: TRBV6-6; clone size: many; J gene: TRBJ1-5; CDR3 protein: CASSYGENQPQHF; CDR3 DNA: TGTGCCAGCAGTTACGGCGAGAATCAGCCCCAGCATTTT
D gene: TRBD2; V gene: TRBV20-1; clone size: NA; J gene: TRBJ2-1; CDR3 protein: CSGNRGGDNEQFF; CDR3 DNA: TGCAGTGGAAATCGGGGGGGAGACAATGAGCAGTTCTTC
D gene: NA; V gene: TRBV12-3/TRBV12-4; clone size: many; J gene: TRBJ1-1; CDR3 protein: CASRRLPTTEAFF; CDR3 DNA: TGTGCCAGCAGACGTCTCCCGACGACTGAAGCTTTCTTT
D gene: NA; V gene: TRBV6-6; clone size: NA; J gene: TRBJ2-6; CDR3 protein: CASSPSQGVDSGANVLTF; CDR3 DNA: TGTGCCAGCAGTCCCTCCCAAGGGGTGGACTCTGGGGCCAACGTCCTGACTTTC
D gene: NA; V gene: TRBV29-1; clone size: medium-sized; J gene: TRBJ1-1; CDR3 protein: CSVEDTVLRGTEAFF; CDR3 DNA: TGCAGCGTTGAAGACACAGTGCTGAGAGGAACTGAAGCTTTCTTT
D gene: NA; V gene: TRBV7-7; clone size: NA; J gene: TRBJ1-1; CDR3 protein: CASSLVRTTEAFF; CDR3 DNA: TGTGCCAGCAGCTTAGTCCGGACCACTGAAGCTTTCTTT
D gene: TRBD1; V gene: TRBV12-3/TRBV12-4; clone size: many; J gene: TRBJ2-5; CDR3 protein: CASSADRGKAETQYF; CDR3 DNA: TGTGCCAGCAGTGCGGACAGGGGGAAGGCCGAGACCCAGTACTTC
D gene: TRBD2; V gene: TRBV29-1; clone size: NA; J gene: TRBJ2-2; CDR3 protein: CSGGLAGRTGELFF; CDR3 DNA: TGCAGCGGGGGACTAGCGGGGCGGACCGGGGAGCTGTTTTTT
D gene: TRBD1; V gene: TRBV6-4; clone size: many; J gene: TRBJ1-5; CDR3 protein: CASSPTGGRNQPQHF; CDR3 DNA: TGTGCCAGCAGCCCGACAGGGGGCCGAAATCAGCCCCAGCATTTT
D gene: NA; V gene: TRBV7-8; clone size: medium-sized; J gene: TRBJ2-7; CDR3 protein: CASSLEGRDEQYF; CDR3 DNA: TGTGCCAGCAGCTTAGAAGGGCGGGACGAGCAGTACTTC
D gene: NA; V gene: TRBV5-1; clone size: many; J gene: TRBJ1-1; CDR3 protein: CASSPHPGRMNTEAFF; CDR3 DNA: TGCGCCAGCAGCCCACACCCGGGACGGATGAACACTGAAGCTTTCTTT
D gene: NA; V gene: TRBV5-4; clone size: NA; J gene: TRBJ2-1; CDR3 protein: CASSLTSDDNEQFF; CDR3 DNA: TGTGCCAGCAGCTTGACGTCTGATGACAATGAGCAGTTCTTC
D gene: NA; V gene: TRBV19; clone size: many; J gene: TRBJ2-1; CDR3 protein: CASSIAQGPYNEQFF; CDR3 DNA: TGTGCCAGTAGTATCGCCCAGGGGCCCTACAATGAGCAGTTCTTC
D gene: NA; V gene: TRBV7-2; clone size: many; J gene: TRBJ1-5; CDR3 protein: CASSPIGPNQPQHF; CDR3 DNA: TGTGCCAGCAGTCCCATCGGCCCGAATCAGCCCCAGCATTTT
D gene: TRBD2; V gene: TRBV5-1; clone size: medium-sized; J gene: TRBJ2-5; CDR3 protein: CASSLLGTSGQETQYF; CDR3 DNA: TGCGCCAGCAGCCTCTTGGGAACTAGCGGCCAAGAGACCCAGTACTTC
D gene: NA; V gene: TRBV27; clone size: few; J gene: TRBJ2-7; CDR3 protein: CASMGTRVGPDEQYF; CDR3 DNA: TGTGCCAGTATGGGGACTCGTGTGGGGCCGGACGAGCAGTACTTC
D gene: NA; V gene: TRBV25-1; clone size: many; J gene: TRBJ2-3; CDR3 protein: CASSELGGDTQYF; CDR3 DNA: TGTGCCAGCAGTGAGCTGGGGGGAGATACGCAGTATTTT
D gene: NA; V gene: TRBV13; clone size: few; J gene: TRBJ2-6; CDR3 protein: CASSSLGAGANVLTF; CDR3 DNA: TGTGCCAGCAGCTCCTTGGGGGCTGGGGCCAACGTCCTGACTTTC
D gene: TRBD1; V gene: TRBV2; clone size: many; J gene: TRBJ1-2; CDR3 protein: CASSEGTGHGYTF; CDR3 DNA: TGTGCCAGCAGTGAGGGGACAGGTCATGGCTACACCTTC
D gene: NA; V gene: TRBV5-4; clone size: many; J gene: TRBJ2-2; CDR3 protein: CASSLASGGRTGELFF; CDR3 DNA: TGTGCCAGCAGCTTGGCCTCGGGCGGGCGGACCGGGGAGCTGTTTTTT
D gene: NA; V gene: TRBV6-4; clone size: medium-sized; J gene: TRBJ2-2; CDR3 protein: CASSDGDTGELFF; CDR3 DNA: TGTGCCAGCAGTGACGGAGACACCGGGGAGCTGTTTTTT
D gene: TRBD2; V gene: TRBV7-2; clone size: many; J gene: TRBJ2-7; CDR3 protein: CASSPTSGGAKTYEQYF; CDR3 DNA: TGTGCCAGCAGCCCAACTAGCGGGGGGGCCAAGACCTACGAGCAGTACTTC
D gene: TRBD1; V gene: TRBV12-3/TRBV12-4; clone size: many; J gene: TRBJ1-4; CDR3 protein: CASSFWTGRSEKLFF; CDR3 DNA: TGTGCCAGCAGTTTCTGGACAGGGAGGAGTGAAAAACTGTTTTTT
D gene: TRBD1; V gene: TRBV7-8; clone size: medium-sized; J gene: TRBJ2-4; CDR3 protein: CASSTGVRNIQYF; CDR3 DNA: TGTGCCAGCAGCACAGGGGTCAGAAACATTCAGTACTTC
D gene: NA; V gene: TRBV12-3/TRBV12-4; clone size: many; J gene: TRBJ1-1; CDR3 protein: CASSFQGGTEAFF; CDR3 DNA: TGTGCCAGCAGTTTCCAAGGTGGCACTGAAGCTTTCTTT
D gene: NA; V gene: TRBV20-1; clone size: many; J gene: TRBJ2-5; CDR3 protein: CSARGYQETQYF; CDR3 DNA: TGCAGTGCGAGGGGCTATCAAGAGACCCAGTACTTC
D gene: TRBD2; V gene: TRBV6-4; clone size: few; J gene: TRBJ2-1; CDR3 protein: CASSLIAGAEGNEQFF; CDR3 DNA: TGTGCCAGCAGCCTAATAGCGGGGGCAGAGGGTAATGAGCAGTTCTTC